A single TCR beta chain is shown here with its context. What this receptor recognizes is not known. No much larger clone is present one base from it, and per-base qualities are unavailable. TCRdb lists the instrument as Illumina HiSeq 2500. Quantitative 5'-RACE with molecular barcodes was the method used to prepare the TCR beta libraries. In the original analysis: Disease-linked TCR variants were identified with a new computational method built on a probabilistic model of VDJ rearrangement. TCRdb ran its own pipeline on the public reads, namely fastp trimming at Q25 and MiXCR clone calling, and kept in-frame beta chains. All rows with the same CDR3 protein become a single entry with the most common DNA and genes. The V and J calls here are based on TCRdb, not the publication. The sample yields some 90,000 distinct CDR3 sequences; approximately 30% were counted once. The ten largest clones take up about 60% of the sample.

The CDR3 measures 13 amino acids from cysteine to phenylalanine. Of the read, only the CDR3 DNA is kept; its 39 bases are in frame from base 1. V is cut by 4 bases and J by 9 bases, and the space between the germline ends is 14 bases. From a lookup of the germline V gene, CDR1 and CDR2 are SGHRS and YFSETQ. The data were obtained in a study of CD8 T cells in ankylosing spondylitis (dated by TCRdb to about 2017). At the level of the whole study: To find TCR variants linked to disease, the study profiled T cell receptor beta repertoires in ankylosing spondylitis patients and healthy donors. The full study cohort was made up of 25 ankylosing spondylitis patients and over 90 healthy donors. Peripheral blood was sampled, and synovial fluid was additionally collected from ankylosing spondylitis patients.

Study-level results and caveats: The disease-linked clones showed a CD8+ phenotype and occurred at relatively low frequencies in peripheral blood. A TCR beta motif made up of fewer than 10 highly homologous amino acid variants appeared to be characteristic of blood from ankylosing spondylitis patients. According to the report, matched synovial fluid samples from ankylosing spondylitis patients were significantly enriched for the disease-linked clones. Some motif variants were previously reported in synovial fluid and blood of reactive arthritis patients, suggesting common disease-initiation mechanisms.

Sequenced input: blood, either unsorted or a sorted T cell fraction (not recorded which). This receptor was obtained from a male donor with ankylosing spondylitis or in good health (not recorded which). This chain joins TRBV5-1 to TRBJ1-5; the D segment cannot be called with confidence. The CDR3 loop reads CASSPDGRRPQHF. The DNA reads as follows: TGCGCCAGCAGCCCGGACGGAAGACGGCCCCAGCATTTT.